This TCR beta chain was sequenced in a study of blood T cell repertoires in COVID-19. Whole-study context: Some COVID-19 samples were acute and others convalescent; all came from the United States, Italy and Spain. T cells, B-cell-depleted T cells, or PBMCs supplied cDNA or gDNA.

In the source study's methods: Reference gene primers were amplified, and this amplification served to estimate nucleated cell counts. TCRdb keeps only in-frame clones here, not all; method: immunoSEQ multiplex PCR. That table is the source of V, J and clone size, and D and trimming were worked out from the DNA. This sample has approximately 300,000 clones, with 85% found just once. This clone was seen once. The receptor was isolated from a woman between 50 and 59 years old with active or convalescent COVID-19. Sequenced: peripheral blood.

CDR3 sequence reads: CASSSPGGDTQYF. The CDR3 DNA is TGTGCCAGCAGCTCCCCGGGGGGGGATACGCAGTATTTT. The chain joins TRBV7-9 to TRBJ2-3, with 8 bases that match TRBD2. The CDR3 loop spans 13 amino acids. The germline V gene has CDR1 SEHNR and CDR2 FQNEAQ (reference sequence). The junction had 3 bases not matched to a gene; V was cut back by 4 bases and J by 6 bases.